This record looks at one T cell receptor beta chain sequence and its context. This specimen comes from a study of CD8+ T cells in alopecia areata. The CDR3 loop spans 12 amino acids. Germline CDR1 and CDR2: MNHEY and SMNVEV (reference sequence). V was pared by 2 bases and J by 9 bases, with 8 bases between. In each case, RNA was isolated and then reverse transcribed into cDNA as the sequencing template. Sequencing used immunoSEQ multiplex PCR; TCRdb keeps in-frame clones, though not all of them. Counted here are 100,000 to 130,000 clones, under 60% occurring once; the ten biggest clones make up more than 20%.

This rearrangement joins TRBV27 to TRBJ2-1, with unresolved D. Sequenced sample: NKG2D-low CD8+ T cells sorted from blood. This clonotype originated in a human donor with alopecia areata. The CDR3 bases are TGTGCCAGCAGTTTAGGGCTGACTGAGCAGTTCTTC. Protein sequence: CASSLGLTEQFF.